The 14 T cell receptor beta chains below come from one sample, sequenced in a study of T cells expressing NK-cell markers. TCRdb reprocessed the 5' RACE reads and reports one entry per CDR3 protein, with no DNA. The table lists 160,000 or so distinct CDR3 sequences, with roughly 18% in the top ten. The sequencing input was blood T cells: a sorted CD56 or NKG2C T cell subset, CD4+ or CD8+ T cells, or bulk PBMC T cells (not recorded which). Receptors originate from a woman aged 18-70 years in good health.

This rearrangement joins TRBV5-1 to TRBJ1-1. Germline CDR1 and CDR2: SGHRS and YFSETQ. This CDR3 region has 13 residues. The CDR3 sequence: CASRRAGDSEAFF. The variable domain in full, completed from reference TRBV5-1 and TRBJ1-1, reads KAGVTQTPRYLIKTRGQQVTLSCSPISGHRSVSWYQQTPGQGLQFLFEYFSETQRNKGNFPGRFSGRQFSNSRSEMNVSTLELGDSALYLCASRRAGDSEAFFGQGTRLTVV.

The chain couples TRBV20-1 to TRBJ2-1; checking the TCRdb D call of TRBD2 is not possible without DNA. The CDR3 runs to 17 residues. Germline loops: CDR1 DFQATT, CDR2 SNEGSKA (reference sequence). The CDR3 region is CSARSRVSGRAADEQFF.

This chain links TRBV25-1 with TRBJ1-6; there is no DNA to check the TCRdb D call of TRBD1. The CDR3 totals 19 residues. Germline V gene lookup returns CDR1 MGHDK and CDR2 SYGVNS. The CDR3: CATPSLYPGQGFFHAPLHF.

J is TRBJ2-7 and V is TRBV28; TCRdb's assignment of TRBD2 cannot be checked, as there is no DNA. This CDR3 is built from 15 residues. Germline assignment: CDR1 MDHEN and CDR2 SYDVKM. This CDR3 reads CASSPLLAGGGEQYF.

This chain links TRBV20-1 with TRBJ2-3; TCRdb lists TRBD1, though no DNA is available to test this call. The CDR3 loop spans 16 amino acids. Germline CDR1 DFQATT, CDR2 SNEGSKA (reference sequence). CDR3 sequence reads: CSARELALAGADTQYF.

V and J are TRBV9 and TRBJ2-3; absent DNA, TCRdb's TRBD2 call cannot be checked. Germline-derived CDR1 and CDR2 are SGDLS and YYNGEE. The CDR3 loop spans 19 amino acids. CDR3 in amino acids: CASSLSPPRAGGGGDTQYF. Combining the CDR3 with reference TRBV9 and TRBJ2-3 gives the whole variable domain DSGVTQTPKHLITATGQRVTLRCSPRSGDLSVYWYQQSLDQGLQFLIQYYNGEERAKGNILERFSAQQFPDLHSELNLSSLELGDSALYFCASSLSPPRAGGGGDTQYFGPGTRLTVL.

The chain links TRBV6-1 to TRBJ1-2; the D gene TCRdb calls, TRBD1, cannot be checked with no DNA. Per the germline V gene, CDR1 is MNHNS and CDR2 is SASEGT. CDR3 length equals 13 residues. The CDR3 sequence: CASTPGRSYGYTF.

This chain links TRBV6-5 with TRBJ2-3; with no DNA, the TCRdb D assignment of TRBD2 cannot be verified. The CDR3 is 16 amino acids. Germline loops: CDR1 MNHEY, CDR2 SVGAGI. Here the CDR3 reads CASSSIRNSATDTQYF.

V and J are TRBV20-1 and TRBJ1-1. Germline V gene data show CDR1 as DFQATT and CDR2 as SNEGSKA (reference sequence). The CDR3 is 15 amino acids. The CDR3 protein is CSAREAGREDTEAFF.

The rearrangement uses TRBV20-1 and TRBJ2-3. Germline V gives CDR1 DFQATT, CDR2 SNEGSKA (reference sequence). This CDR3 is 14 amino acids long. The CDR3 is CSARDGGGTDTQYF.

The chain recombines TRBV11-1 with TRBJ2-5. CDR3 size: 18 residues. Germline values: CDR1 SGHAT, CDR2 FQDESV (reference sequence). The CDR3 here is CASSLGFTTSGGQETQYF.

The rearrangement uses TRBV25-1 and TRBJ2-2. The CDR3 covers 13 residues. Looked up from germline, CDR1 is MGHDK and CDR2 is SYGVNS. The CDR3 reads CASSEFFRGELFF.

The chain has TRBV29-1 and TRBJ2-5; the D gene TCRdb calls, TRBD2, cannot be checked with no DNA. This CDR3 region has 14 residues. CDR1 is SQVTM, CDR2 ANQGSEA, per germline. The CDR3 is CSVDRSLVQETQYF. Supplemented by reference TRBV29-1 and TRBJ2-5, the full variable domain reads SAVISQKPSRDICQRGTSLTIQCQVDSQVTMMFWYRQQPGQSLTLIATANQGSEATYESGFVIDKFPISRPNLTFSTLTVSNMSPEDSSIYLCSVDRSLVQETQYFGPGTRLLVL.

The chain is built from TRBV2 and TRBJ2-7; TCRdb gives TRBD2 as the D gene, but with no DNA this cannot be confirmed. The germline CDR1 and CDR2 sequences are SNHLY and FYNNEI. The CDR3 totals 15 residues. The CDR3 loop is CASMLGGLAGLEQYF. The entire variable domain, with the rest obtained from reference TRBV2 and TRBJ2-7, is as follows: EPEVTQTPSHQVTQMGQEVILRCVPISNHLYFYWYRQILGQKVEFLVSFYNNEISEKSEIFDDQFSVERPDGSNFTLKIRSTKLEDSAMYFCASMLGGLAGLEQYFGPGTRLTVT.